Sequencing of this TCR beta chain was carried out in a study of T-cell memory formation after mild COVID-19. The study's findings and limits: CD4/CD8 balance held among clones contracting day 15 to 85, and later expanders leaned CD4+.

This clonotype was recorded many times. As yet, its antigen is unknown. Trimming left V 4 bases short and J 7 bases short, with 11 bases between. CDR3 size: 13 residues. Germline V gene data show CDR1 as SGHVS and CDR2 as FQNEAQ. Each CDR3 protein gets one entry after TCRdb re-called the 5' RACE reads with MiXCR. Of some 260,000 distinct CDR3 sequences in the sample, about 16% are singletons; the top ten hold 3.5% to 4%. The sample was PBMCs or a T cell subset sorted from them (not recorded which). The source of this sequence is a man younger than 35 who had mild COVID-19 (a few samples of this study predate the infection). Cell type and time point are not known. The chain uses TRBV7-8 and TRBJ2-1; possible D gene TRBD2, 5 bases. The CDR3 loop is CASSSLGMNEQFF. CDR3 coding DNA: TGTGCCAGCAGCTCACTAGGGATGAATGAGCAGTTCTTC.